Listed below are T cell receptor beta chains from one sample, sequenced in a study of shared clonotypes between healthy human individuals. Measured with immunoSEQ multiplex PCR; TCRdb has only the in-frame clones, and not every one. This sample has some 1,100,000 clones, with about 84% found just once. Sequences were obtained from memory CD4+ T cells from PBMCs. Every receptor here comes from a man aged 18 to 35 in good health. Some clones in this sample may be carry-over from other donors' samples. The CDR3 runs from the conserved cysteine through the conserved F or W. Fields, in order: J gene, V gene, clone size, D gene, CDR3 protein, CDR3 DNA. A D gene is named only where the DNA matches it firmly. Where a row states a size, it is once, few, many or the class of an expanded clone; other rows omit it.

J gene: TRBJ1-2; V gene: TRBV4-1; clone size: NA; D gene: NA; CDR3 protein: CASSPLLAYGYTF; CDR3 DNA: TGCGCCAGCAGCCCATTATTGGCATATGGCTACACCTTC
J gene: TRBJ2-3; V gene: TRBV28; clone size: NA; D gene: NA; CDR3 protein: CASFSVRTSTDTQYF; CDR3 DNA: TGTGCCAGCTTCTCCGTGAGGACCAGCACAGATACGCAGTATTTT
J gene: TRBJ2-1; V gene: TRBV4-1; clone size: NA; D gene: TRBD2; CDR3 protein: CASSQTLPGLAGGNEQFF; CDR3 DNA: TGCGCCAGCAGCCAAACCCTCCCGGGACTAGCGGGTGGGAATGAGCAGTTCTTC
J gene: TRBJ1-1; V gene: TRBV10-3; clone size: NA; D gene: TRBD1; CDR3 protein: CAIRKGQEENTEAFF; CDR3 DNA: TGTGCCATCAGAAAGGGACAGGAGGAAAACACTGAAGCTTTCTTT
J gene: TRBJ2-6; V gene: TRBV9; clone size: NA; D gene: NA; CDR3 protein: CASSAIVSGANVLTF; CDR3 DNA: TGTGCCAGCAGCGCGATTGTCTCTGGGGCCAACGTCCTGACTTTC
J gene: TRBJ2-7; V gene: TRBV7-6; clone size: NA; D gene: NA; CDR3 protein: CASSSRLRDYEQYF; CDR3 DNA: TGTGCCAGCAGCTCCAGACTACGAGACTACGAGCAGTACTTC
J gene: TRBJ1-4; V gene: TRBV2; clone size: NA; D gene: TRBD1; CDR3 protein: CASSGGQGLEKLFF; CDR3 DNA: TGTGCCAGCAGTGGGGGACAGGGGCTAGAAAAACTGTTTTTT
J gene: TRBJ1-1; V gene: TRBV4-3; clone size: NA; D gene: NA; CDR3 protein: CASSQDGGWNTEAFF; CDR3 DNA: TGCGCCAGCAGCCAAGACGGCGGATGGAACACTGAAGCTTTCTTT
J gene: TRBJ1-4; V gene: TRBV9; clone size: NA; D gene: TRBD1; CDR3 protein: CASSVSGTGSEKLFF; CDR3 DNA: TGTGCCAGCAGCGTCTCCGGGACAGGGAGCGAAAAACTGTTTTTT
J gene: TRBJ2-7; V gene: TRBV19; clone size: NA; D gene: TRBD1; CDR3 protein: CASSSTGGMAYEQYF; CDR3 DNA: TGTGCCAGTAGTTCCACAGGGGGAATGGCCTACGAGCAGTACTTC
J gene: TRBJ2-5; V gene: TRBV4-2; clone size: NA; D gene: NA; CDR3 protein: CASSQGQELETQYF; CDR3 DNA: TGTGCCAGCAGCCAAGGACAGGAACTAGAGACCCAGTACTTC
J gene: TRBJ1-1; V gene: TRBV10-3; clone size: NA; D gene: NA; CDR3 protein: CAISSGQPNTEAFF; CDR3 DNA: TGTGCCATCAGTTCGGGACAACCGAACACTGAAGCTTTCTTT
J gene: TRBJ1-5; V gene: TRBV5-5; clone size: NA; D gene: TRBD1; CDR3 protein: CASSSDRAGGNQPQHF; CDR3 DNA: TGTGCCAGCAGCTCGGACAGGGCTGGTGGCAATCAGCCCCAGCATTTT
J gene: TRBJ2-2; V gene: TRBV28; clone size: NA; D gene: NA; CDR3 protein: CAVRQPNTGELFF; CDR3 DNA: TGTGCCGTCCGACAGCCGAACACCGGGGAGCTGTTTTTT
J gene: TRBJ2-3; V gene: TRBV2; clone size: NA; D gene: TRBD2; CDR3 protein: CASSVGLAGTDTQYF; CDR3 DNA: TGTGCCAGCAGTGTGGGACTAGCAGGCACAGATACGCAGTATTTT
J gene: TRBJ2-2; V gene: TRBV28; clone size: NA; D gene: TRBD1; CDR3 protein: CASSEKTPDRGRGGELFF; CDR3 DNA: TGTGCCAGCAGTGAAAAAACCCCAGACAGGGGACGTGGCGGGGAGCTGTTTTTT
J gene: TRBJ1-3; V gene: TRBV19; clone size: NA; D gene: NA; CDR3 protein: CASTSTGSSGNTIYF; CDR3 DNA: TGTGCCAGTACCTCAACAGGAAGCTCTGGAAACACCATATATTTT
J gene: TRBJ2-7; V gene: TRBV5-3; clone size: NA; D gene: TRBD2; CDR3 protein: CASSTTSGKRDEQYF; CDR3 DNA: TGTGCCAGCAGCACAACTAGCGGGAAGCGGGACGAGCAGTACTTC
J gene: TRBJ2-3; V gene: TRBV6-5; clone size: NA; D gene: NA; CDR3 protein: CASTPWSSGTDTQYF; CDR3 DNA: TGTGCCAGCACTCCATGGTCATCTGGCACAGATACGCAGTATTTT
J gene: TRBJ1-1; V gene: TRBV10-2; clone size: once; D gene: NA; CDR3 protein: CASSADPNTEAFF; CDR3 DNA: TGCGCCAGCAGTGCAGACCCGAACACTGAAGCTTTCTTT
J gene: TRBJ1-5; V gene: TRBV7-6; clone size: NA; D gene: NA; CDR3 protein: CASSLWGSNQPQHF; CDR3 DNA: TGTGCCAGCAGCTTGTGGGGTAGCAATCAGCCCCAGCATTTT
J gene: TRBJ1-4; V gene: TRBV7-9; clone size: NA; D gene: NA; CDR3 protein: CASSLNGGEKLFF; CDR3 DNA: TGTGCCAGCAGCTTAAATGGCGGTGAAAAACTGTTTTTT
J gene: TRBJ2-7; V gene: TRBV7-2; clone size: NA; D gene: TRBD1; CDR3 protein: CASSSGTGAHEQYF; CDR3 DNA: TGTGCCAGCAGCTCCGGGACAGGAGCCCACGAGCAGTACTTC
J gene: TRBJ2-1; V gene: TRBV10-3; clone size: NA; D gene: NA; CDR3 protein: CAIYLEQFF; CDR3 DNA: TGTGCCATCTACCTTGAGCAGTTCTTC
J gene: TRBJ2-5; V gene: TRBV6-1; clone size: NA; D gene: NA; CDR3 protein: CASSEYTPGVGQTQYF; CDR3 DNA: TGTGCCAGCAGTGAATACACCCCCGGGGTGGGGCAGACCCAGTACTTC
J gene: TRBJ2-1; V gene: TRBV19; clone size: NA; D gene: TRBD1; CDR3 protein: CASSTRPPGQGAHNEQFF; CDR3 DNA: TGTGCCAGTAGTACTCGACCCCCGGGACAGGGTGCCCACAATGAGCAGTTCTTC
J gene: TRBJ2-2; V gene: TRBV27; clone size: NA; D gene: NA; CDR3 protein: CASSFNRRQGGDGELFF; CDR3 DNA: TGTGCCAGCAGTTTTAATCGGAGACAGGGCGGGGACGGGGAGCTGTTTTTT
J gene: TRBJ2-5; V gene: TRBV4-1; clone size: once; D gene: NA; CDR3 protein: CASSQVSGAQGKETQYF; CDR3 DNA: TGCGCCAGCAGCCAAGTTTCAGGGGCGCAGGGTAAGGAGACCCAGTACTTC
J gene: TRBJ2-7; V gene: TRBV5-1; clone size: NA; D gene: TRBD1; CDR3 protein: CASSLLTGGQDEQYF; CDR3 DNA: TGCGCCAGCAGCTTGCTGACAGGGGGACAGGACGAGCAGTACTTC
J gene: TRBJ2-7; V gene: TRBV5-1; clone size: few; D gene: TRBD1; CDR3 protein: CASSWVGGQGHYEQYF; CDR3 DNA: TGCGCCAGCAGCTGGGTAGGGGGACAGGGGCACTACGAGCAGTACTTC
J gene: TRBJ2-7; V gene: TRBV2; clone size: NA; D gene: NA; CDR3 protein: CASSVDTGAEQYF; CDR3 DNA: TGTGCCAGCAGCGTGGACACGGGGGCCGAGCAGTACTTC
J gene: TRBJ1-2; V gene: TRBV7-3; clone size: NA; D gene: NA; CDR3 protein: CASSLGHGSGYTF; CDR3 DNA: TGTGCCAGCAGCTTAGGGCATGGCAGTGGCTACACCTTC
J gene: TRBJ2-2; V gene: TRBV29-1; clone size: NA; D gene: NA; CDR3 protein: CSAVLTRNTGELFF; CDR3 DNA: TGCAGCGCTGTGCTGACGAGGAACACCGGGGAGCTGTTTTTT
J gene: TRBJ2-7; V gene: TRBV2; clone size: NA; D gene: NA; CDR3 protein: CASISINYEQYF; CDR3 DNA: TGTGCCAGCATTAGCATAAACTACGAGCAGTACTTC
J gene: TRBJ2-2; V gene: TRBV4-1; clone size: NA; D gene: NA; CDR3 protein: CASSLGGRSRTGELFF; CDR3 DNA: TGCGCCAGCAGCCTGGGGGGTCGGAGTCGAACCGGGGAGCTGTTTTTT
J gene: TRBJ1-1; V gene: TRBV5-6; clone size: NA; D gene: TRBD1; CDR3 protein: CASSPYRDRGSTEAFF; CDR3 DNA: TGTGCCAGCAGCCCGTACCGGGACAGGGGTTCCACTGAAGCTTTCTTT
J gene: TRBJ2-7; V gene: TRBV28; clone size: many; D gene: NA; CDR3 protein: CASSSTSRYEQYF; CDR3 DNA: TGTGCCAGCAGTTCGACTAGTAGGTACGAGCAGTACTTC
J gene: TRBJ2-5; V gene: TRBV5-4; clone size: NA; D gene: NA; CDR3 protein: CASSFEETQYF; CDR3 DNA: TGTGCCAGCAGCTTTGAAGAGACCCAGTACTTC
J gene: TRBJ1-2; V gene: TRBV29-1; clone size: NA; D gene: NA; CDR3 protein: CSVASGDYGYTF; CDR3 DNA: TGCAGCGTCGCATCCGGGGACTATGGCTACACCTTC
J gene: TRBJ2-1; V gene: TRBV28; clone size: NA; D gene: TRBD2; CDR3 protein: CASPRPGLAVSSYNEQFF; CDR3 DNA: TGTGCCAGCCCCCGGCCGGGACTAGCGGTCAGCTCCTACAATGAGCAGTTCTTC
J gene: TRBJ2-6; V gene: TRBV4-2; clone size: NA; D gene: NA; CDR3 protein: CASSQVMADGANVLTF; CDR3 DNA: TGTGCCAGCAGCCAAGTGATGGCGGACGGGGCCAACGTCCTGACTTTC
J gene: TRBJ1-2; V gene: TRBV5-8; clone size: once; D gene: NA; CDR3 protein: CASSFSGFYGYTF; CDR3 DNA: TGTGCCAGCAGCTTTTCAGGGTTCTATGGCTACACCTTC
J gene: TRBJ2-5; V gene: TRBV4-1; clone size: NA; D gene: TRBD2; CDR3 protein: CASSQDSGARVETQYF; CDR3 DNA: TGCGCCAGCAGCCAAGACAGCGGGGCGCGGGTGGAGACCCAGTACTTC
J gene: TRBJ1-5; V gene: TRBV7-2; clone size: NA; D gene: TRBD1; CDR3 protein: CASSFTGGFSNQPQHF; CDR3 DNA: TGTGCCAGCAGCTTCACAGGGGGGTTTAGCAATCAGCCCCAGCATTTT
J gene: TRBJ2-1; V gene: TRBV7-9; clone size: NA; D gene: TRBD2; CDR3 protein: CASSPRTSWNEQFF; CDR3 DNA: TGTGCCAGCAGCCCGAGGACTAGTTGGAATGAGCAGTTCTTC
J gene: TRBJ2-7; V gene: TRBV7-9; clone size: NA; D gene: NA; CDR3 protein: CASAEVGVNEQYF; CDR3 DNA: TGTGCCAGCGCTGAGGTGGGGGTCAACGAGCAGTACTTC
J gene: TRBJ1-2; V gene: TRBV28; clone size: NA; D gene: NA; CDR3 protein: CASSSGQHAGYTF; CDR3 DNA: TGTGCCAGCAGTTCAGGACAGCACGCTGGCTACACCTTC
J gene: TRBJ2-2; V gene: TRBV7-3; clone size: once; D gene: TRBD1; CDR3 protein: CASSVQGARVGTGELFF; CDR3 DNA: TGTGCCAGCAGCGTTCAGGGGGCGCGGGTCGGCACCGGGGAGCTGTTTTTT
J gene: TRBJ1-2; V gene: TRBV4-1; clone size: NA; D gene: NA; CDR3 protein: CASSQDLVVPGGTHYGYTF; CDR3 DNA: TGCGCCAGCAGCCAAGATCTGGTCGTTCCGGGGGGGACCCACTATGGCTACACCTTC
J gene: TRBJ1-4; V gene: TRBV5-1; clone size: NA; D gene: TRBD1; CDR3 protein: CASSIRDRGEKLFF; CDR3 DNA: TGCGCCAGCAGCATCCGGGACAGAGGGGAAAAACTGTTTTTT
J gene: TRBJ2-4; V gene: TRBV2; clone size: NA; D gene: NA; CDR3 protein: CASSGAIGIQYF; CDR3 DNA: TGTGCCAGCAGTGGGGCGATAGGCATTCAGTACTTC
J gene: TRBJ1-2; V gene: TRBV7-9; clone size: NA; D gene: TRBD1; CDR3 protein: CASTVSQGAAYGYTF; CDR3 DNA: TGTGCCAGCACCGTGTCCCAGGGGGCTGCCTATGGCTACACCTTC
J gene: TRBJ2-7; V gene: TRBV6-6; clone size: NA; D gene: TRBD1; CDR3 protein: CASSYSGQGPYEQYF; CDR3 DNA: TGTGCCAGCAGTTATTCGGGACAGGGCCCTTACGAGCAGTACTTC